This entry is about one T cell receptor beta chain. V shed 1 base, J shed 2 bases, and the junction held 14 bases outside the gene matches. CDR3 length: 18 residues. Germline-derived CDR1 and CDR2 are SGHTA and FQGNSA. This specimen belongs to a study of blood T cell repertoires in COVID-19. TCRdb's table, derived via immunoSEQ multiplex PCR, lists solely in-frame clones and lacks some. The data show approximately 94,000 clones, approximately 90% seen once. The chain links TRBV7-2 to TRBJ2-7; 7 bases are shared with TRBD2. The TCR originated in a woman older than 75 with active COVID-19. Sample: peripheral blood. CDR3 coding DNA: TGTGCCAGCAGCTTAGGCTCAGGTGGGCTAGCGGTAACCTACGAGCAGTACTTC. It codes for CASSLGSGGLAVTYEQYF.